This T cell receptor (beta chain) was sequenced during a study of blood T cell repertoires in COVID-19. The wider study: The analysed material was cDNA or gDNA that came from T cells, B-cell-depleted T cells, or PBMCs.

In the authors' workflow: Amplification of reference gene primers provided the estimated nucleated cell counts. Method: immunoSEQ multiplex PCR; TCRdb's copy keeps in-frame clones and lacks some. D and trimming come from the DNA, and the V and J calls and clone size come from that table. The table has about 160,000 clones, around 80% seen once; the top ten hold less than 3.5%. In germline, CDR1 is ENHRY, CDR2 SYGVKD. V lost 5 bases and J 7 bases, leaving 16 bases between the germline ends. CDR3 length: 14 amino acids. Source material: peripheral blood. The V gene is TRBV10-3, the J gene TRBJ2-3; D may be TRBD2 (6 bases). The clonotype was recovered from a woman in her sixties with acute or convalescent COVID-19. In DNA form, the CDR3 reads TGTGCCATCAGTCCGGGACTCCCCTCCAATACGCAGTATTTT. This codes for CAISPGLPSNTQYF.